These T cell receptor beta chains were read from a single sample in a study of preoperative IRX-2 immunotherapy in early breast cancer. Sequencing was performed with immunoSEQ multiplex PCR; in TCRdb, only in-frame clones are kept and a portion is missing. Of around 95,000 clones in the sample, 80% to 90% were seen once. Here the sequenced sample was tumor tissue, taken after IRX-2 immunotherapy. These receptors all come from a human donor with breast cancer. Each CDR3 is given with its conserved first and last residue. Each record gives: V gene, D gene, J gene, clone size, CDR3 length, CDR3 protein, CDR3 DNA. The D gene is left open where the match is weak. Expanded clones are given a class, and other clones once, few, many or no size at all.

TRBV5-1	TRBD1	TRBJ2-2	NA	14	CASSSGTGTGELFF	TGCGCCAGCAGCTCCGGGACAGGGACAGGGGAGCTGTTTTTT
TRBV29-1	TRBD1	TRBJ1-2	NA	13	CSATGGGNYGYTF	TGCAGCGCTACAGGGGGTGGAAACTATGGCTACACCTTC
TRBV10-2	NA	TRBJ1-5	NA	14	CASSVQYSNQPQHF	TGCGCCAGCAGTGTTCAGTATAGCAATCAGCCCCAGCATTTT
TRBV11-3	NA	TRBJ1-2	NA	14	CASSRAEGSDGYTF	TGTGCCAGCAGCCGCGCGGAGGGATCGGATGGCTACACCTTC
TRBV18	NA	TRBJ1-1	NA	14	CASSARQVDTEAFF	TGTGCCAGCTCAGCCCGACAGGTCGACACTGAAGCTTTCTTT
TRBV19	NA	TRBJ1-2	NA	14	CASSIGGNQVGYTF	TGTGCCAGTAGTATAGGGGGGAACCAGGTCGGCTACACCTTC
TRBV6-8	NA	TRBJ1-3	NA	16	CAISGGAGTSGNTIYF	TGTGCCATCAGTGGAGGGGCCGGGACCTCTGGAAACACCATATATTTT
TRBV7-7	NA	TRBJ1-5	NA	18	CASSLEGSGHHQYQPQHF	TGTGCCAGCAGCTTAGAAGGGTCAGGGCATCACCAGTATCAGCCCCAGCATTTT
TRBV19	NA	TRBJ1-1	once	13	CASSIDVTGTAFF	TGTGCCAGTAGTATAGATGTCACAGGGACAGCTTTCTTT
TRBV6-8	TRBD1	TRBJ2-7	NA	12	CASSNRDREQYF	TGTGCCAGCAGTAACCGGGACAGGGAACAGTACTTC